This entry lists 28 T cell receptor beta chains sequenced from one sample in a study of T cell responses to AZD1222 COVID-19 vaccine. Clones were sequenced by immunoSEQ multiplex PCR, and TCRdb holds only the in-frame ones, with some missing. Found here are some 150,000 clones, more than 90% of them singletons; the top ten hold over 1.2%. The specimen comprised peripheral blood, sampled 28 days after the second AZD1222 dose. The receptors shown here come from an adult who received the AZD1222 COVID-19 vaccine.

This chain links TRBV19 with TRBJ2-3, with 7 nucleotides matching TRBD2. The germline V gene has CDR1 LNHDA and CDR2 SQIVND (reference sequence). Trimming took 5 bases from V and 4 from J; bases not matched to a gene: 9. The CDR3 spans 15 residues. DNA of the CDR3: TGTGCCAGTAGTCCTAGGCGGGAGCGGGCAGATACGCAGTATTTT. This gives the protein CASSPRRERADTQYF.

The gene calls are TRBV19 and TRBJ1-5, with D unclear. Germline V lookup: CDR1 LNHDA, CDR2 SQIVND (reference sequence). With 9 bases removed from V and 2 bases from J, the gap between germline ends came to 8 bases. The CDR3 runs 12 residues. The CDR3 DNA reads TGTGCCAGCCAGAAGGGCAATCAGCCCCAGCATTTT. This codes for CASQKGNQPQHF.

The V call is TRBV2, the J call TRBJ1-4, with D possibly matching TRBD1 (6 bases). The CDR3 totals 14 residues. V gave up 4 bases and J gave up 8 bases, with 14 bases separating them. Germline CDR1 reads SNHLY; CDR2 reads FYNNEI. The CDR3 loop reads CASSVTTQGEKLFF. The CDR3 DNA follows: TGTGCCAGCAGTGTGACTACGCAGGGGGAAAAACTGTTTTTT.

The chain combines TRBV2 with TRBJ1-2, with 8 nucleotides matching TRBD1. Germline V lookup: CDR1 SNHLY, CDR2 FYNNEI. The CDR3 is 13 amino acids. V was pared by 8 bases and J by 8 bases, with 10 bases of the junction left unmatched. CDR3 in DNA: TGTGCCAGCGGACAGGGAGGAAAGCGCGGCTACACCTTC. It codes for CASGQGGKRGYTF.

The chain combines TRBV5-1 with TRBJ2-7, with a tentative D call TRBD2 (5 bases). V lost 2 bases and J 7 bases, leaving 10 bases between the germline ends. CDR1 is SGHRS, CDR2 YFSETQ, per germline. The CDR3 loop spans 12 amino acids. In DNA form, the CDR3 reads TGCGCCAGCAGCTTTTCCAGCGGAGAGCAGTACTTC. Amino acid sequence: CASSFSSGEQYF.

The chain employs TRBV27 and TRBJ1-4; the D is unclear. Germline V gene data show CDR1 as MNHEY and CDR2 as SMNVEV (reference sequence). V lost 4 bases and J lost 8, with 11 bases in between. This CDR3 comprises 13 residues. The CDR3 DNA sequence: TGTGCCAGCAGTTCAGGACTTTGGGAAAAACTGTTTTTT. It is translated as CASSSGLWEKLFF.

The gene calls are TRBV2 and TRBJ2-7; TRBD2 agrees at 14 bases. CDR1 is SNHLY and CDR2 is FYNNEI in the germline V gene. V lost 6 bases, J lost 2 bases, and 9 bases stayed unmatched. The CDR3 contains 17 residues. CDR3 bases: TGTGCCAGCAGCCGGACTAGCGGGAGGCTCTTCCCCTACGAGCAGTACTTC. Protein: CASSRTSGRLFPYEQYF. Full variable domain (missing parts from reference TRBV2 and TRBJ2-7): EPEVTQTPSHQVTQMGQEVILRCVPISNHLYFYWYRQILGQKVEFLVSFYNNEISEKSEIFDDQFSVERPDGSNFTLKIRSTKLEDSAMYFCASSRTSGRLFPYEQYFGPGTRLTVT.

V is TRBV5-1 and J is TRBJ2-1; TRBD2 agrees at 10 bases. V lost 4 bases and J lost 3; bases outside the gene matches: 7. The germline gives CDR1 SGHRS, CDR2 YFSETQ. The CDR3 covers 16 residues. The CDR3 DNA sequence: TGCGCCAGCAGCCCCTCTAGCGGGGGATTCTACAATGAGCAGTTCTTC. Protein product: CASSPSSGGFYNEQFF.

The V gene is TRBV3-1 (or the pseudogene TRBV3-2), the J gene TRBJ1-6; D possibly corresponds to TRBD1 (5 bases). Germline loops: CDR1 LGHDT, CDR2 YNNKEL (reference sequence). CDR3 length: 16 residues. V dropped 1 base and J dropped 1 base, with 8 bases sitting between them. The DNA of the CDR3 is TGTGCCAGCAGCCAAGTCGGGGCATCCTATAATTCACCCCTCCACTTT. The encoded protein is CASSQVGASYNSPLHF.

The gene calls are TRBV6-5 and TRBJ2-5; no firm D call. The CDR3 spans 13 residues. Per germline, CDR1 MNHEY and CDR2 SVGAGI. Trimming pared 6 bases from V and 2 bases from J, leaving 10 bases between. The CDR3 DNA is TGTGCCAGCAGGCTGTCACTTCAAGAGACCCAGTACTTC. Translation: CASRLSLQETQYF.

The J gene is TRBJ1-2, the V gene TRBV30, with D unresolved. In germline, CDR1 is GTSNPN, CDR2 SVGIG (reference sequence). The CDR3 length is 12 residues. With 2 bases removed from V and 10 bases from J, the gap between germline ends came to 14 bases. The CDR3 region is CAWSLRGINYTF. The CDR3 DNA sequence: TGTGCCTGGAGTTTGCGGGGAATCAACTACACCTTC. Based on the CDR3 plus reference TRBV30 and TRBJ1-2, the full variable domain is SQTIHQWPATLVQPVGSPLSLECTVEGTSNPNLYWYRQAAGRGLQLLFYSVGIGQISSEVPQNLSASRPQDRQFILSSKKLLLSDSGFYLCAWSLRGINYTFGSGTRLTVV.

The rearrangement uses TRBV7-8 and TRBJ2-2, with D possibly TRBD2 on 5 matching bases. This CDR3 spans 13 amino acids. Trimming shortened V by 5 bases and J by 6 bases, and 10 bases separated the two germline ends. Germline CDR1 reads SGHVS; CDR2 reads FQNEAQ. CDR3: CASSSGGAGELFF. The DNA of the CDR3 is TGTGCCAGCAGCAGCGGCGGCGCCGGGGAGCTGTTTTTT.

CDR3 coding DNA: TGTGCCAGCAGGTTGGGCCGGGCGGGGAACTATGGCTACACCTTC. Translation: CASRLGRAGNYGYTF. J is TRBJ1-2 and V is TRBV6-5, with unresolved D. Germline CDR1 reads MNHEY; CDR2 reads SVGAGI. Between the trimmed V and J ends, which lost 6 bases and 2 bases, there was a span of 16 bases. The CDR3 has 15 amino acids.

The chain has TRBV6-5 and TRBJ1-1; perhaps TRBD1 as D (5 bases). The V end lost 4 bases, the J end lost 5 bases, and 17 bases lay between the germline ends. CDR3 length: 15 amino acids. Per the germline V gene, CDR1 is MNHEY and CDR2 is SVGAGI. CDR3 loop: CASSSVALGGTEAFF. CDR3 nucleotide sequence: TGTGCCAGCAGTTCTGTAGCCTTGGGGGGAACTGAAGCTTTCTTT.

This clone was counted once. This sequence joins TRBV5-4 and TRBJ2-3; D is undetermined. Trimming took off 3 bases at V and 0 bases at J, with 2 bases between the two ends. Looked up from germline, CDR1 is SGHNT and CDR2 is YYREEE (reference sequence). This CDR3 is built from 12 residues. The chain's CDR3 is CASSSSTDTQYF. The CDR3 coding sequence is TGTGCCAGCAGCTCGAGCACAGATACGCAGTATTTT. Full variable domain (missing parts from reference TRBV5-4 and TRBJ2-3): ETGVTQSPTHLIKTRGQQVTLRCSSQSGHNTVSWYQQALGQGPQFIFQYYREEENGRGNFPPRFSGLQFPNYSSELNVNALELDDSALYLCASSSSTDTQYFGPGTRLTVL.

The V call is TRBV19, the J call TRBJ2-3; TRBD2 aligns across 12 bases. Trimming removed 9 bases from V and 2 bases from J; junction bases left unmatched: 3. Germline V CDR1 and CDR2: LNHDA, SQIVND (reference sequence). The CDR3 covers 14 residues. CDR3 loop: CASRTSGDTDTQYF. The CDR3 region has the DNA TGTGCCAGCAGGACTAGCGGGGACACAGATACGCAGTATTTT.

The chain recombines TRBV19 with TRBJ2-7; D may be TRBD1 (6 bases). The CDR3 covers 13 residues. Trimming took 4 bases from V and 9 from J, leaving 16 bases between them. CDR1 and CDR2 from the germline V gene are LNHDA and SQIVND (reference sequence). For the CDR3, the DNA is TGTGCCAGTAGTAGCTCGGACAGCCATGGGCAGTACTTC. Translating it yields CASSSSDSHGQYF.

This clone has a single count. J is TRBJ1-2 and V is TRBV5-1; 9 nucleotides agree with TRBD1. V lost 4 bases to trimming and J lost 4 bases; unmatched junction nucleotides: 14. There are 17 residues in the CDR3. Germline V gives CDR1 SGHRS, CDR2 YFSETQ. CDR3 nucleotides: TGCGCCAGCAGCCCCCCTCCCCTAACAGGGGGCTTCTATGGCTACACCTTC. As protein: CASSPPPLTGGFYGYTF.

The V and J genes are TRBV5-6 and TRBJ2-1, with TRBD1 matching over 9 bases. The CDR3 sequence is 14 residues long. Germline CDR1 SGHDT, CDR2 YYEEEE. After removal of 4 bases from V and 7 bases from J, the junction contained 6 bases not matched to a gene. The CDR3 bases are TGTGCCAGCAGCCCGGGACAGGGAGGGAATGAGCAGTTCTTC. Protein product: CASSPGQGGNEQFF.

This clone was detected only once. The CDR3 nucleotides read TGTGCCACCCGGGGACTAGCAGCGGTAGGAGGTGAGCAGTTCTTC. This translates into CATRGLAAVGGEQFF. The rearrangement joins TRBV6-5 to TRBJ2-1, with 9 bases fitting TRBD2. Losses at the gene ends were 10 bases for V and 9 bases for J; bases not matched to a gene: 16. This CDR3 has 15 amino acids. CDR1 is MNHEY and CDR2 is SVGAGI in the germline V gene.

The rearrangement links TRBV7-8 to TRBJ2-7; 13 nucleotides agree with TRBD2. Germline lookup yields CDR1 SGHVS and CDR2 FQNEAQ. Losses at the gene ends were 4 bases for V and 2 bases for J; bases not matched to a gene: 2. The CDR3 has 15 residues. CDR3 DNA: TGTGCCAGCAGCTCCACTAGCGGGAGGGCCTACGAGCAGTACTTC. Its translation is CASSSTSGRAYEQYF.

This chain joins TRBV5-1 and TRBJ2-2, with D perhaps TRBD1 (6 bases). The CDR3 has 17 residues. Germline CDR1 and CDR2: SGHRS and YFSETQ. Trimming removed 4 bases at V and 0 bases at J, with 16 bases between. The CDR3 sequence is CASSQGQSFANTGELFF. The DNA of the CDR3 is TGCGCCAGCAGCCAAGGACAGTCCTTCGCGAACACCGGGGAGCTGTTTTTT.

CDR3 nucleotide sequence: TGTGCCACCAGCAGAGATCGCGGGGTGAGGTCAGATACGCAGTATTTT. This gives the protein CATSRDRGVRSDTQYF. This chain connects TRBV15 to TRBJ2-3; possible D gene TRBD2, 6 bases. Germline lookup yields CDR1 LNHNV and CDR2 YYDKDF (reference sequence). The CDR3 sequence is 16 residues long. Trimming stripped 0 bases from V and 4 bases from J, with 14 bases between.

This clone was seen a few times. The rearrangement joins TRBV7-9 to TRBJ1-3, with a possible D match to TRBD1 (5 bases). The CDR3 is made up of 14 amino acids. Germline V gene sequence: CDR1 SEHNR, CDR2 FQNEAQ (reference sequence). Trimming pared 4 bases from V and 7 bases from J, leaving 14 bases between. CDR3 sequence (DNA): TGTGCCAGCAGCTCCAGTCAGACAGTGAACACCATATATTTT. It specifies CASSSSQTVNTIYF.

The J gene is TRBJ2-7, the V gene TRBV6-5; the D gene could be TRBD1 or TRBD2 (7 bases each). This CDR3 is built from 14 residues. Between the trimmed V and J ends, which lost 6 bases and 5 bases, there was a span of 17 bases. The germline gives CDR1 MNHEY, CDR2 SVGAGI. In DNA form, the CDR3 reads TGTGCCAGCAGCCAGCGCAGGGGGAGGGACGAGCAGTACTTC. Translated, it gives CASSQRRGRDEQYF.

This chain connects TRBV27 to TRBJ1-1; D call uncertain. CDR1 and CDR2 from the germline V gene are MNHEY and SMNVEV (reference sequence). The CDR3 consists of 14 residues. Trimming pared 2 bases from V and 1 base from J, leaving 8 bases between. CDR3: CASSLIGPNTEAFF. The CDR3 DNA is TGTGCCAGCAGTTTAATCGGACCGAACACTGAAGCTTTCTTT.

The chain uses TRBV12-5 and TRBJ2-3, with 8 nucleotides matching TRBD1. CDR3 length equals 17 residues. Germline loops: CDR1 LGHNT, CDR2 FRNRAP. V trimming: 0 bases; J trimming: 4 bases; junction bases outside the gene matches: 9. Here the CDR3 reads CASGLVLSGGVADTQYF. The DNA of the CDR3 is TGTGCTAGTGGTTTGGTACTGTCAGGGGGCGTCGCAGATACGCAGTATTTT.

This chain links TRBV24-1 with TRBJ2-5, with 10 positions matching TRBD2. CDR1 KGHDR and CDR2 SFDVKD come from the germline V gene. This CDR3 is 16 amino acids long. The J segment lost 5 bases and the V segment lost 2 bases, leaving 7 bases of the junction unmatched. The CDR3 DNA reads TGTGCCACCAGTGATTACGCGACTAGCGGGCTGGAGACCCAGTACTTC. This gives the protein CATSDYATSGLETQYF.